The source of this T cell receptor (beta chain) is a study of technical replicates of blood from a handful of donors. Clones were read by immunoSEQ multiplex PCR, and TCRdb kept only the in-frame ones, dropping some. Of roughly 71,000 clones listed, over 95% are singletons. Germline assignment: CDR1 SGHRS and CDR2 YFSETQ. The CDR3 consists of 17 residues. The ends were cut back, 0 bases at V and 0 bases at J, with 13 bases in the middle. The specimen sequenced was T cells isolated from PBMCs. This TCR was recovered from a human donor in good health. The chain employs TRBV5-1 and TRBJ2-1; tentatively, D is TRBD2 (5 bases). The CDR3 DNA reads as TGCGCCAGCAGCTTGGGGCAGCGGTTCAGCTCCTACAATGAGCAGTTCTTC. It encodes CASSLGQRFSSYNEQFF.